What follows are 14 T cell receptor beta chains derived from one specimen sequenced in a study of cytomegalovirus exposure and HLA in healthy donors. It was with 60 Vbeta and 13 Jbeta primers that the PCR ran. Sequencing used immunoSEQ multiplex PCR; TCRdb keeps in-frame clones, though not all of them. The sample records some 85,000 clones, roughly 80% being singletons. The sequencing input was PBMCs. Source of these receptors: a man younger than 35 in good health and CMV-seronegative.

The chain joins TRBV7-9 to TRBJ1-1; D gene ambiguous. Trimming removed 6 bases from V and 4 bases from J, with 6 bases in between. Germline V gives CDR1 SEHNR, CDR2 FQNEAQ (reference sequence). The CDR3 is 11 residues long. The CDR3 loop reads CASRKATEAFF. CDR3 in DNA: TGTGCCAGCAGAAAAGCCACTGAAGCTTTCTTT.

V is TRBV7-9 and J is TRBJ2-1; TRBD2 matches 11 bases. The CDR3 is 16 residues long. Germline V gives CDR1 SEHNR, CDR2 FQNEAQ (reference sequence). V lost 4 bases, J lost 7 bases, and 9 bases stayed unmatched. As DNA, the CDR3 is TGTGCCAGCAGCTCCCTTGGGACTAGCGGAAAGAATGAGCAGTTCTTC. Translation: CASSSLGTSGKNEQFF. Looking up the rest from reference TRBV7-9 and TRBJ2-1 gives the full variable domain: DTGVSQNPRHKITKRGQNVTFRCDPISEHNRLYWYRQTLGQGPEFLTYFQNEAQLEKSRLLSDRFSAERPKGSFSTLEIQRTEQGDSAMYLCASSSLGTSGKNEQFFGPGTRLTVL.

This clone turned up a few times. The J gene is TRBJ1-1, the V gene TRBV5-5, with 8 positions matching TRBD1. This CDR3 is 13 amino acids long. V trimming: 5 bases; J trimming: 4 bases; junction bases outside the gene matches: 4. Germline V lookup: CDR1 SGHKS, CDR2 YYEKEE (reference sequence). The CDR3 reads CASRPTGGTEAFF. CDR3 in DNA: TGTGCCAGCAGACCCACAGGGGGCACTGAAGCTTTCTTT.

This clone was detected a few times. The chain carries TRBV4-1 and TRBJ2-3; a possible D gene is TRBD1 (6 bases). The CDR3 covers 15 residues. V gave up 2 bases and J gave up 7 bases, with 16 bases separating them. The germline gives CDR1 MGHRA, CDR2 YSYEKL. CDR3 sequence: CASSQHDAGQNTQYF. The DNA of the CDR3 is TGCGCCAGCAGCCAACATGATGCCGGACAGAATACGCAGTATTTT.

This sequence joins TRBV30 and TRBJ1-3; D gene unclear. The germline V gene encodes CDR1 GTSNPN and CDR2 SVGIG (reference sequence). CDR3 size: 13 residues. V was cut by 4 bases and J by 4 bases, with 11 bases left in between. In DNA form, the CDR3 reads TGTGCCTGGACGGCCGGGGAAGGAAACACCATATATTTT. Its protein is CAWTAGEGNTIYF.

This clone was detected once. The CDR3 DNA follows: TGTGCCAGCAGCGACTTAGGGGGGGGAGACACTGAAGCTTTCTTT. Translating gives CASSDLGGGDTEAFF. The chain employs TRBV5-6 and TRBJ1-1; perhaps TRBD1 as D (6 bases). The CDR3 sequence is 15 residues long. Trimming cost V 4 bases and J 3 bases, with 16 bases left between them. Germline V lookup: CDR1 SGHDT, CDR2 YYEEEE.

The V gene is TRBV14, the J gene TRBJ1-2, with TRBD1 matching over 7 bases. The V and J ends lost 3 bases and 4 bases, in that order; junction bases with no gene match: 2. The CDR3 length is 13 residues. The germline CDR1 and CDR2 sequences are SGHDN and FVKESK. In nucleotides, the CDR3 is TGTGCCAGCAGCCAGTACAGGGGCTATGGCTACACCTTC. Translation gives CASSQYRGYGYTF. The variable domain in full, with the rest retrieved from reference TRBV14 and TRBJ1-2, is EAGVTQFPSHSVIEKGQTVTLRCDPISGHDNLYWYRRVMGKEIKFLLHFVKESKQDESGMPNNRFLAERTGGTYSTLKVQPAELEDSGVYFCASSQYRGYGYTFGSGTRLTVV.

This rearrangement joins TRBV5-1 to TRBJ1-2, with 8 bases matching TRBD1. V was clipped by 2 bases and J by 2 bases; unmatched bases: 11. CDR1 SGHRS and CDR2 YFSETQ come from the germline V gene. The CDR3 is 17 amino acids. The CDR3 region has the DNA TGCGCCAGCAGCTTCGGCCGGGACAGGAGATCCAACTATGGCTACACCTTC. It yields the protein CASSFGRDRRSNYGYTF.

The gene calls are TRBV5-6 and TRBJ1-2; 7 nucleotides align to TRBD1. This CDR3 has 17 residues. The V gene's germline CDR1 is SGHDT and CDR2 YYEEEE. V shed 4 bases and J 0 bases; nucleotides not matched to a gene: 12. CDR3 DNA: TGTGCCAGCAGCGCCAGCCGGGACAGCCTGGCTAACTATGGCTACACCTTC. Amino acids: CASSASRDSLANYGYTF.

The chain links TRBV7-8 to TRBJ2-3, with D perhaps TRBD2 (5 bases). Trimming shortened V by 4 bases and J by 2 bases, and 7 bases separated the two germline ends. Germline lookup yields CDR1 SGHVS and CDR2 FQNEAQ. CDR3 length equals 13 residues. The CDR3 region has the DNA TGTGCCAGCAGCTCGGGGAACACAGATACGCAGTATTTT. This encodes CASSSGNTDTQYF. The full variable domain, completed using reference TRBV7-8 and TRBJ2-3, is GAGVSQSPRYKVAKRGQDVALRCDPISGHVSLFWYQQALGQGPEFLTYFQNEAQLDKSGLPSDRFFAERPEGSVSTLKIQRTQQEDSAVYLCASSSGNTDTQYFGPGTRLTVL.

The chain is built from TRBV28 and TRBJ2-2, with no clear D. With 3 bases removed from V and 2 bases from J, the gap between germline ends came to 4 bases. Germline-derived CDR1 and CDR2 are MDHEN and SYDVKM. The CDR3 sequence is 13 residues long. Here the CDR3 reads CASSFRNTGELFF. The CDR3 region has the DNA TGTGCCAGCAGTTTCAGAAACACCGGGGAGCTGTTTTTT.

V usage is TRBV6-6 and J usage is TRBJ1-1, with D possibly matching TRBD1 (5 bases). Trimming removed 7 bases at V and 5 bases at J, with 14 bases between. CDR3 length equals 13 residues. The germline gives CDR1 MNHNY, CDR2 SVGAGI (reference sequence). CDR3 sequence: CASIPGQGTEAFF. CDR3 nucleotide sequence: TGTGCCAGCATCCCCGGGCAGGGTACTGAAGCTTTCTTT.

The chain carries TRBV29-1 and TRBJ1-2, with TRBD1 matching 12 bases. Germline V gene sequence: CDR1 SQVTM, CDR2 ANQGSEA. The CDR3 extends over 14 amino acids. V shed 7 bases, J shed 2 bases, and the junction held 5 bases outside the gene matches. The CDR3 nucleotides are TGCAGCGACTTGGGACAGGGGGCGAACTATGGCTACACCTTC. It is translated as CSDLGQGANYGYTF.

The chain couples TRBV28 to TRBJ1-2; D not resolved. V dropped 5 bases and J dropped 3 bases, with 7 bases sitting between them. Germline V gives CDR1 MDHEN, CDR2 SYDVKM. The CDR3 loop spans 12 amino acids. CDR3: CASSPQYYGYTF. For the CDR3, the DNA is TGTGCCAGCAGTCCACAGTACTATGGCTACACCTTC.